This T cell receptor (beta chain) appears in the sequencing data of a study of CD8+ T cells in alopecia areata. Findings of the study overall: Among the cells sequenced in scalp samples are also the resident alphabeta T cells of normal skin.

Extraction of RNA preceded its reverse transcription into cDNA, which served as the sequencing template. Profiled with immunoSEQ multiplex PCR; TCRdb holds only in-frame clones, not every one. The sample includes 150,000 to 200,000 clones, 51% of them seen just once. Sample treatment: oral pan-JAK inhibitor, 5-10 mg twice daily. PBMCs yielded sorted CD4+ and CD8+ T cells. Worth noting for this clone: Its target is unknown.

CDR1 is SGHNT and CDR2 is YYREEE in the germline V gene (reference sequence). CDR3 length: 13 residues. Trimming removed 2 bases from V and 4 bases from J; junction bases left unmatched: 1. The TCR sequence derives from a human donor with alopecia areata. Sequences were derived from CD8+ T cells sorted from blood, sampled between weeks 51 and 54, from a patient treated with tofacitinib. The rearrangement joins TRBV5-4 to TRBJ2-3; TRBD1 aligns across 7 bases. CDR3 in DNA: TGTGCCAGCAGCTTTGGGACAGCAGATACGCAGTATTTT. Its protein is CASSFGTADTQYF.